These 28 T cell receptor beta chains came from one sample sequenced in a study of vaccination effects on CD4 cells after COVID-19. Within the ViraFEST assay, antigen-specific CD4+ T cells underwent expansion with viral peptide pools prior to sequencing. Isolating CD4+ T cells followed roughly ten days of culture. The person's infection with SARS-CoV-2, confirmed by PCR, took place between March and December 2020. The table came from immunoSEQ multiplex PCR; TCRdb's copy has only in-frame clones and leaves some out. The sample lists approximately 40,000 clones; just under 75% were seen once. No cognate antigen is known for these TCRs. The sample here was CD4+ T cells from PBMCs cultured with a peptide pool, taken before COVID-19 vaccination. These receptors were taken from a human donor who had a prior SARS-CoV-2 infection.

J is TRBJ2-6 and V is TRBV7-8; D ambiguous. CDR3 size: 16 residues. Trimming took off 1 base at V and 0 bases at J, with 7 bases between the two ends. Germline V gene sequence: CDR1 SGHVS, CDR2 FQNEAQ. The CDR3, as DNA: TGTGCCAGCAGCTTAGATACAGTCTCTGGGGCCAACGTCCTGACTTTC. Its translation is CASSLDTVSGANVLTF.

Only a few counts were recorded for this clone. The CDR3, as DNA: TGTGCCATCAGTGACCCGGGCCAGCCCGGTCAGCCCCAGCATTTT. It specifies CAISDPGQPGQPQHF. V is TRBV10-3 and J is TRBJ1-5; D ambiguous. V lost 3 bases and J lost 6, with 15 bases in between. This CDR3 region has 15 residues. Germline CDR1 ENHRY, CDR2 SYGVKD.

The chain uses TRBV7-2 and TRBJ2-1; 12 nucleotides align to TRBD2. The CDR3 runs 16 residues. The germline CDR1 and CDR2 sequences are SGHTA and FQGNSA. Trimming at V came to 2 bases and at J to 9 bases, leaving 8 bases not matched to a gene. CDR3 bases: TGTGCCAGCAGCTTATCCCTAGCGGGGGGGCAGGTTGAGCAGTTCTTC. Its translation is CASSLSLAGGQVEQFF.

This clone has a single count. The chain is built from TRBV6-5 and TRBJ2-3, with a tentative D call TRBD2 (6 bases). Per the germline V gene, CDR1 is MNHEY and CDR2 is SVGAGI. V was pared by 6 bases and J by 2 bases, with 12 bases between. This CDR3 comprises 14 residues. The DNA for the CDR3 is TGTGCCAGCAGCCTAGGCGGGGCCACAGATACGCAGTATTTT. Residues: CASSLGGATDTQYF.

The chain uses TRBV5-1 and TRBJ2-7; D tentatively fits TRBD1 or TRBD2 (5 bases each). V lost 0 bases, J lost 0 bases, and 10 bases lay in between. The CDR3 contains 15 residues. The germline CDR1 and CDR2 sequences are SGHRS and YFSETQ. The CDR3 sequence: CASSLGGTDSYEQYF. CDR3 DNA: TGCGCCAGCAGCTTGGGTGGGACGGACTCCTACGAGCAGTACTTC.

The chain couples TRBV6-4 to TRBJ2-3, with D maybe TRBD2 (5 bases). V lost 6 bases and J lost 6, with 16 bases in between. Germline V gene data show CDR1 as MRHNA and CDR2 as SNTAGT. The CDR3 has 14 residues. The CDR3 DNA reads as TGTGCCAGCAGCGCCAGCGGTCTCTCGGATACGCAGTATTTT. This translates into CASSASGLSDTQYF.

This chain joins TRBV6-5 and TRBJ1-1; D gene unclear. The V gene lost 6 bases and the J gene lost 1 base, with 9 bases spanning the gap. Germline V lookup: CDR1 MNHEY, CDR2 SVGAGI. The CDR3 covers 13 residues. CDR3 bases: TGTGCCAGCAGGTCGGACTGGAACACTGAAGCTTTCTTT. It specifies CASRSDWNTEAFF.

The chain is built from TRBV11-2 and TRBJ2-1; 7 positions agree with TRBD2. The germline V gene encodes CDR1 SGHAT and CDR2 FQNNGV. V shed 8 bases, J shed 4 bases, and the junction held 5 bases outside the gene matches. The CDR3 sequence is 13 residues long. CDR3 loop: CASSLREYNEQFF. CDR3 in DNA: TGTGCCAGCTCCCTGCGGGAGTACAATGAGCAGTTCTTC.

The chain carries TRBV11-3 and TRBJ2-6, with 7 positions matching TRBD2. With V trimmed by 5 bases and J by 5 bases, 6 bases remained unmatched. This CDR3 has 15 amino acids. Looked up from germline, CDR1 is SGHNT and CDR2 is YENEEA. The chain's CDR3 is CASSTLGGRANVLTF. As DNA, the CDR3 is TGTGCCAGCAGCACTCTCGGGGGGAGGGCCAACGTCCTGACTTTC.

The chain carries TRBV5-1 and TRBJ1-2, with D tentatively TRBD1 (5 bases). Germline V gene lookup returns CDR1 SGHRS and CDR2 YFSETQ. V lost 4 bases, J lost 2 bases, and 12 bases lay in between. CDR3 length: 14 residues. The CDR3 DNA is TGCGCCAGCAGCCCGCTTCGGGGCAACTATGGCTACACCTTC. It encodes CASSPLRGNYGYTF. Using reference TRBV5-1 and TRBJ1-2 for the parts outside the CDR3, the full variable domain is KAGVTQTPRYLIKTRGQQVTLSCSPISGHRSVSWYQQTPGQGLQFLFEYFSETQRNKGNFPGRFSGRQFSNSRSEMNVSTLELGDSALYLCASSPLRGNYGYTFGSGTRLTVV.

The genes are TRBV5-1 and TRBJ2-5, with 10 bases fitting TRBD1. CDR3 length: 17 residues. Losses at the gene ends were 1 base for V and 3 bases for J; bases not matched to a gene: 9. Germline-derived CDR1 and CDR2 are SGHRS and YFSETQ. The CDR3 is CASSLYPPGTGEETQYF. The CDR3 DNA follows: TGCGCCAGCAGCTTGTATCCCCCTGGGACAGGGGAAGAGACCCAGTACTTC.

The genes are TRBV7-9 and TRBJ1-2; 10 bases map to TRBD1. V was pared by 3 bases and J by 6 bases, with 4 bases of the junction left unmatched. This CDR3 is built from 14 residues. Germline CDR1 reads SEHNR; CDR2 reads FQNEAQ (reference sequence). The CDR3 DNA follows: TGTGCCAGCAGCTTCGGACAGGGGGGAAATGGCTACACCTTC. Its protein product is CASSFGQGGNGYTF.

This clone was found a few times. The chain links TRBV9 to TRBJ2-1, with D perhaps TRBD2 (5 bases). In germline, CDR1 is SGDLS, CDR2 YYNGEE. The V and J ends lost 3 bases and 2 bases respectively, with 12 bases between them. The CDR3 sequence is 15 residues long. The CDR3 DNA reads as TGTGCCAGCAGCGAGCGCGGGCCGACCTACAATGAGCAGTTCTTC. Protein sequence: CASSERGPTYNEQFF. The full variable domain, its missing parts supplied by reference TRBV9 and TRBJ2-1, is DSGVTQTPKHLITATGQRVTLRCSPRSGDLSVYWYQQSLDQGLQFLIQYYNGEERAKGNILERFSAQQFPDLHSELNLSSLELGDSALYFCASSERGPTYNEQFFGPGTRLTVL.

The chain recombines TRBV7-6 with TRBJ2-5; TRBD2 aligns across 13 bases. V shed 2 bases and J 4 bases; nucleotides not matched to a gene: 4. Germline loops: CDR1 SGHVS, CDR2 FNYEAQ. This CDR3 comprises 16 residues. CDR3 region: CASSLMGTSGIETQYF. CDR3 DNA sequence: TGTGCCAGCAGCTTAATGGGGACTAGCGGGATAGAGACCCAGTACTTC.

The chain joins TRBV2 to TRBJ2-7; D might be TRBD1 (6 bases). This CDR3 is built from 14 residues. V was cut by 6 bases and J by 2 bases, with 14 bases left in between. CDR1 is SNHLY, CDR2 FYNNEI, per germline. The CDR3 sequence: CASRVDRLTYEQYF. The CDR3 bases are TGTGCCAGCAGGGTGGACAGACTCACCTACGAGCAGTACTTC.

This sequence joins TRBV5-5 and TRBJ2-1; 10 nucleotides agree with TRBD1. Germline assignment: CDR1 SGHKS and CDR2 YYEKEE (reference sequence). This CDR3 has 14 residues. Unmatched junction bases numbered 5, after V lost 4 bases and J lost 7 bases. This CDR3 is CASSRPGQGNEQFF. CDR3 sequence (DNA): TGTGCCAGCAGCCGACCGGGACAGGGGAATGAGCAGTTCTTC.

The chain recombines TRBV12-5 with TRBJ2-1, with no clear D. Trimming pared 3 bases from V and 10 bases from J, leaving 10 bases between. This CDR3 contains 12 residues. Per the germline V gene, CDR1 is LGHNT and CDR2 is FRNRAP. CDR3 nucleotides: TGTGCTAGTGGTTTCCTCGCAGAAGAGCAGTTCTTC. Amino acid sequence: CASGFLAEEQFF.

V is TRBV18 and J is TRBJ2-5, with 8 bases aligning to TRBD2. The CDR3 totals 16 residues. J was trimmed by 7 bases and V by 0 bases; bases with no gene match: 10. The V gene's germline CDR1 is KGHSH and CDR2 LQKENI. CDR3 nucleotide sequence: TGTGCCAGCTCACCACCTACACGGGAGGGAACCGGGACCCAGTACTTC. Its translation is CASSPPTREGTGTQYF.

A few counts support this clone. This rearrangement joins TRBV21-1 to TRBJ2-3; the table gives TRBD2 as D, unverified against the DNA. TRBV21-1 is an annotated pseudogene. The CDR3 covers 17 residues. The CDR3 sequence is CASSKALAGGLKDTQYF. The CDR3, as DNA: TGTGCCAGCAGCAAAGCCCTAGCGGGGGGGCTAAAAGATACGCAGTATTTT.

The V and J genes are TRBV20-1 and TRBJ2-2; 7 bases agree with TRBD2. The CDR3 loop spans 14 amino acids. Unmatched junction bases numbered 5, after V lost 3 bases and J lost 4 bases. Germline V gene lookup returns CDR1 DFQATT and CDR2 SNEGSKA (reference sequence). CDR3: CSASRAGITGELFF. The DNA of the CDR3 is TGCAGTGCTAGTAGAGCGGGGATCACCGGGGAGCTGTTTTTT.

The chain links TRBV28 to TRBJ2-7; D perhaps matches TRBD2 (5 bases). This CDR3 has 15 residues. Deletions cut 5 bases from V and 0 bases from J, with 14 bases between. Germline values: CDR1 MDHEN, CDR2 SYDVKM. CDR3 region: CASSPRRGSSYEQYF. The CDR3 nucleotides read TGTGCCAGCAGTCCACGACGGGGAAGCTCCTACGAGCAGTACTTC.

This clone was counted between two and nine times. V usage is TRBV27 and J usage is TRBJ2-7; D may match TRBD1 or TRBD2 (5 bases each). Germline loops: CDR1 MNHEY, CDR2 SMNVEV (reference sequence). The CDR3 is 16 residues long. Trimming cost V 5 bases and J 2 bases, with 19 bases left between them. The CDR3 loop reads CASSVHGGKGPYEQYF. CDR3 nucleotide sequence: TGTGCCAGCAGTGTCCATGGGGGTAAGGGACCCTACGAGCAGTACTTC.

The CDR3, as DNA: TGTGCCAGCTCGACTCCCGACAGGGGGCACGAGCAGTACTTC. Protein product: CASSTPDRGHEQYF. V gene TRBV18 combines with J gene TRBJ2-7; 10 nucleotides line up with TRBD1. The CDR3 has 14 amino acids. Germline CDR1 and CDR2: KGHSH and LQKENI. Unmatched junction bases numbered 7, after V lost 6 bases and J lost 5 bases.

This chain connects TRBV9 to TRBJ2-1, with 8 bases matching TRBD1. Germline-derived CDR1 and CDR2 are SGDLS and YYNGEE. With 0 bases clipped from V and 0 bases from J, the junction kept 8 bases outside the gene matches. CDR3 length: 18 residues. DNA for the CDR3: TGTGCCAGCAGCGTAGGGCGAGGCGGACAGGGCTCCTACAATGAGCAGTTCTTC. Its translation: CASSVGRGGQGSYNEQFF.

The V and J genes are TRBV28 and TRBJ2-1; 7 nucleotides align to TRBD1. Trimming at V came to 3 bases and at J to 10 bases, leaving 3 bases not matched to a gene. The germline gives CDR1 MDHEN, CDR2 SYDVKM. This CDR3 region has 12 residues. This CDR3 is CASSLKGAEQFF. As DNA, the CDR3 is TGTGCCAGCAGTTTGAAGGGGGCGGAGCAGTTCTTC. Combining the CDR3 with reference TRBV28 and TRBJ2-1 gives the whole variable domain DVKVTQSSRYLVKRTGEKVFLECVQDMDHENMFWYRQDPGLGLRLIYFSYDVKMKEKGDIPEGYSVSREKKERFSLILESASTNQTSMYLCASSLKGAEQFFGPGTRLTVL.

This clone was counted only a few times. The chain combines TRBV18 with TRBJ2-3; 10 bases agree with TRBD2. With V trimmed by 2 bases and J by 6 bases, 14 bases remained unmatched. Germline V gives CDR1 KGHSH, CDR2 LQKENI. The length of the CDR3 is 18 residues. CDR3: CASSPYSVVAGGRDTQYF. In DNA form, the CDR3 reads TGTGCCAGCTCACCATACTCGGTAGTAGCGGGAGGTCGCGATACGCAGTATTTT.

This clone was detected only a few times. CDR3 sequence reads: CASSYYREGAMDNYGYTF. The CDR3 bases are TGTGCCAGCAGCTATTACAGGGAAGGAGCTATGGATAACTATGGCTACACCTTC. This chain uses TRBV5-6 with TRBJ1-2; D might be TRBD1 (6 bases). The CDR3 spans 18 residues. V was trimmed by 3 bases and J by 1 base, leaving 22 bases between them. The V gene's germline CDR1 is SGHDT and CDR2 YYEEEE.

The V gene is TRBV9, the J gene TRBJ2-7; 9 nucleotides align to TRBD2. J gave up 2 bases and V 3 bases, and 6 bases lay outside the gene matches. There are 15 residues in the CDR3. CDR1 SGDLS and CDR2 YYNGEE come from the germline V gene. The CDR3 spells CASSAGLAGTYEQYF. CDR3 DNA: TGTGCCAGCAGCGCGGGACTAGCTGGCACCTACGAGCAGTACTTC.